This record concerns one TCR beta chain sequence. With 9 bases removed from V and 4 bases from J, the gap between germline ends came to 13 bases. Germline V CDR1 and CDR2: SNHLY, FYNNEI. The CDR3 runs to 13 residues. Both iRepertoire HTBI primers and Arm-PCR of CDR3 regions were used to build the TCR beta libraries. Via MiXCR, TCRdb re-called the multiplex PCR reads, giving one row per CDR3 protein. The sample carries 400,000 to 500,000 distinct CDR3 sequences, less than 25% recorded once. Time point of the sample: persistent/refractory GD, antithyroid drugs over 5 years with positive TRAb. From PBMCs, RNA was extracted and then used to make the TCR library. The sample is drawn from a study of regulatory T cells in long-lasting Graves disease.

This receptor was obtained from a female donor with Graves disease. Sequenced material: peripheral blood mononuclear cells (PBMCs), taken when the disease was refractory, from a patient treated with antithyroid drugs. V usage is TRBV2 and J usage is TRBJ1-5; D is unclear. The CDR3 loop is CASDREGNQPQHF. The CDR3 DNA is TGTGCCAGTGACCGGGAAGGGAATCAGCCCCAGCATTTT.